The 20 T cell receptor beta chains reported below all come from one sample, sequenced in a study of OX40 agonist ivuxolimab in advanced cancers. Using immunoSEQ multiplex PCR, the repertoire was profiled, and TCRdb retains in-frame clones only, with some absent. The sample lists about 41,000 clones, around four fifths seen once, with roughly 2.7% in the top ten. The sample was CD4+ or CD8+ T cells sorted from blood, taken in a trial of the OX40 agonist ivuxolimab. The receptors derive from an adult with an advanced solid tumor such as melanoma, head and neck, liver or kidney cancer.

This chain connects TRBV15 to TRBJ1-5; TRBD1 aligns across 8 bases. Germline trimming cut 1 base from V and 6 bases from J; bases unmatched to any gene: 2. Germline CDR1 and CDR2: LNHNV and YYDKDF (reference sequence). The CDR3 covers 14 residues. The CDR3 region is CATSRAGGGQPQHF. The CDR3 region has the DNA TGTGCCACCAGCAGAGCAGGGGGCGGTCAGCCCCAGCATTTT.

V is TRBV7-2 and J is TRBJ1-5; D remains ambiguous. The CDR3 length is 13 residues. Germline V lookup: CDR1 SGHTA, CDR2 FQGNSA. The V end lost 5 bases, the J end lost 1 base, and 6 bases lay between the germline ends. CDR3 sequence reads: CASSPRSNQPQHF. CDR3 DNA sequence: TGTGCCAGCAGCCCCAGAAGCAATCAGCCCCAGCATTTT.

The V call is TRBV19, the J call TRBJ2-2; 8 positions agree with TRBD1. Germline V gene sequence: CDR1 LNHDA, CDR2 SQIVND (reference sequence). J lost 1 base, V lost 6 bases, and 1 base had no gene match. The length of the CDR3 is 14 residues. The CDR3 sequence is CASRGTGNTGELFF. The CDR3, as DNA: TGTGCCAGTAGGGGGACAGGGAACACCGGGGAGCTGTTTTTT. Full variable domain (rest looked up from reference TRBV19 and TRBJ2-2): DGGITQSPKYLFRKEGQNVTLSCEQNLNHDAMYWYRQDPGQGLRLIYYSQIVNDFQKGDIAEGYSVSREKKESFPLTVTSAQKNPTAFYLCASRGTGNTGELFFGEGSRLTVL.

The chain couples TRBV19 to TRBJ2-1; D might be TRBD2 (6 bases). The ends were cut back, 0 bases at V and 0 bases at J, with 12 bases in the middle. The germline V gene has CDR1 LNHDA and CDR2 SQIVND (reference sequence). The CDR3 loop spans 17 amino acids. The DNA for the CDR3 is TGTGCCAGTAGTATAGATCGATGGAGGGCCTCCTACAATGAGCAGTTCTTC. It translates to CASSIDRWRASYNEQFF.

The chain has TRBV19 and TRBJ1-5; D is undetermined. Trimming took 5 bases from V and 7 from J, leaving 12 bases between them. The CDR3 has 13 residues. The germline CDR1 and CDR2 sequences are LNHDA and SQIVND (reference sequence). CDR3 residues: CASSGREYQPQHF. Written as DNA, the CDR3 is TGTGCCAGTAGTGGGAGGGAATACCAGCCCCAGCATTTT.

The V call is TRBV6-1, the J call TRBJ1-1; D is possibly TRBD1 (6 bases). Trimming left V 8 bases short and J 3 bases short, with 19 bases between. Germline CDR1 reads MNHNS; CDR2 reads SASEGT. This CDR3 is 15 amino acids long. DNA of the CDR3: TGTGCCAGCCGGGGACACCGGGCAGGAGACACTGAAGCTTTCTTT. Translating it yields CASRGHRAGDTEAFF.

In its sample, this clone was seen once. The CDR3 coding sequence is TGCGCCAGCAGTGAGTCGCCCACAGATACGCAGTATTTT. It codes for CASSESPTDTQYF. V is TRBV10-1 and J is TRBJ2-3, with unresolved D. Germline CDR1 is WNHNN and CDR2 is SYGVQD (reference sequence). Trimming removed 0 bases at V and 2 bases at J, with 3 bases between. This CDR3 contains 13 residues.

This sequence joins TRBV5-6 and TRBJ1-3, with a tentative D call TRBD1 (5 bases). V gave up 2 bases and J gave up 0 bases, with 9 bases separating them. Germline lookup yields CDR1 SGHDT and CDR2 YYEEEE. There are 15 residues in the CDR3. Written as DNA, the CDR3 is TGTGCCAGCAGCTTAACAGGAGTCTCTGGAAACACCATATATTTT. Translation: CASSLTGVSGNTIYF.

The V gene is TRBV11-3, the J gene TRBJ2-7; D remains ambiguous. The CDR3 runs 15 residues. Between the trimmed V and J ends, which lost 3 bases and 0 bases, there was a span of 12 bases. CDR1 SGHNT and CDR2 YENEEA come from the germline V gene. CDR3 region: CASSFGGPLSYEQYF. CDR3 DNA: TGTGCCAGCAGCTTCGGCGGCCCTCTCTCCTACGAGCAGTACTTC. Full variable domain (remainder filled in from reference TRBV11-3 and TRBJ2-7): EAGVVQSPRYKIIEKKQPVAFWCNPISGHNTLYWYLQNLGQGPELLIRYENEEAVDDSQLPKDRFSAERLKGVDSTLKIQPAELGDSAVYLCASSFGGPLSYEQYFGPGTRLTVT.

This chain uses TRBV28 with TRBJ1-2; D unresolved. The V gene lost 2 bases and the J gene lost 6 bases, with 13 bases spanning the gap. There are 14 residues in the CDR3. Germline V gene lookup returns CDR1 MDHEN and CDR2 SYDVKM. CDR3 amino acids: CASSLPPGFHGYTF. As DNA, the CDR3 is TGTGCCAGCAGTTTACCCCCCGGGTTTCATGGCTACACCTTC.

The chain links TRBV7-9 to TRBJ1-4, with 9 bases matching TRBD1. Per germline, CDR1 SEHNR and CDR2 FQNEAQ (reference sequence). The CDR3 totals 15 residues. Unmatched junction bases numbered 0, after V lost 1 base and J lost 3 bases. The CDR3 protein is CASSLGDRANEKLFF. CDR3 bases: TGTGCCAGCAGCTTAGGGGACAGGGCTAATGAAAAACTGTTTTTT.

This sequence joins TRBV6-5 and TRBJ1-5; TRBD1 aligns across 7 bases. Trimming at V came to 8 bases and at J to 2 bases, leaving 6 bases not matched to a gene. Germline values: CDR1 MNHEY, CDR2 SVGAGI. The CDR3 runs to 14 residues. DNA of the CDR3: TGTGCCAGCGGCATAACAGGGGGCAATCAGCCCCAGCATTTT. Amino acids: CASGITGGNQPQHF.

The V gene is TRBV6-5, the J gene TRBJ2-4; possibly TRBD2 for D (7 bases). The germline V gene has CDR1 MNHEY and CDR2 SVGAGI. The V end lost 6 bases, the J end lost 1 base, and 10 bases lay between the germline ends. CDR3 length: 14 residues. This CDR3 is CASREGGAKNIQYF. The DNA for the CDR3 is TGTGCCAGCAGGGAGGGGGGGGCCAAAAACATTCAGTACTTC.

The V call is TRBV7-2, the J call TRBJ2-5, with 7 positions matching TRBD1. Germline V gene data show CDR1 as SGHTA and CDR2 as FQGNSA. The V gene end was trimmed by 5 bases and the J gene end by 4 bases; junction bases not matched to a gene: 7. CDR3 length: 14 residues. The CDR3 loop is CASSTRNRGETQYF. In nucleotides, the CDR3 is TGTGCCAGCAGCACCCGGAACAGGGGAGAGACCCAGTACTTC.

V gene TRBV7-3 combines with J gene TRBJ2-2; tentative D call: TRBD2 (6 bases). This CDR3 is 12 amino acids long. With 4 bases removed from V and 8 bases from J, the gap between germline ends came to 8 bases. Germline CDR1 SGHTA, CDR2 FQGTGA. CDR3 coding DNA: TGTGCCAGCAGCTCCGGGAGAGGGGAGCTGTTTTTT. This gives the protein CASSSGRGELFF. The full variable domain, its missing parts supplied by reference TRBV7-3 and TRBJ2-2, is GAGVSQTPSNKVTEKGKYVELRCDPISGHTALYWYRQSLGQGPEFLIYFQGTGAADDSGLPNDRFFAVRPEGSVSTLKIQRTERGDSAVYLCASSSGRGELFFGEGSRLTVL.

This chain joins TRBV5-6 and TRBJ1-2; D might be TRBD1 (5 bases). V lost 1 base, J lost 0 bases, and 19 bases lay in between. The CDR3 covers 18 residues. Germline V CDR1 and CDR2: SGHDT, YYEEEE. The CDR3 sequence: CASSLNNLYGRANYGYTF. CDR3 bases: TGTGCCAGCAGCTTGAATAACTTGTACGGCAGGGCTAACTATGGCTACACCTTC.

The chain uses TRBV6-4 and TRBJ1-5; 8 nucleotides match TRBD1. The V gene's germline CDR1 is MRHNA and CDR2 SNTAGT. The CDR3 runs 19 residues. The ends lost 0 bases at V and 4 bases at J; junction bases unmatched: 14. The CDR3 DNA sequence: TGTGCCAGCAGTGACTCGAGGGGTTCCCGGGACAGGAGTAATCAGCCCCAGCATTTT. Amino acid sequence: CASSDSRGSRDRSNQPQHF.

About this clone: A junction boundary mismatches the germline segment, possibly from a read error. The rearrangement joins TRBV19 to TRBJ2-5; D remains ambiguous. The germline V gene has CDR1 LNHDA and CDR2 SQIVND (reference sequence). The CDR3 extends over 12 amino acids. Here the CDR3 DNA reads TGTGCCAGTAGTTTAGATCGGGAGACCCAGTACTTC. Translation gives CASSLDRETQYF.

The genes are TRBV28 and TRBJ2-7, with 9 nucleotides matching TRBD1. The CDR3 covers 15 residues. Unmatched junction bases numbered 12, after V lost 5 bases and J lost 7 bases. The V gene's germline CDR1 is MDHEN and CDR2 SYDVKM. The CDR3 loop is CASSRPGQGIGEQYF. The CDR3 nucleotides read TGTGCCAGCAGTCGACCGGGACAGGGTATAGGGGAGCAGTACTTC.

V gene TRBV9 combines with J gene TRBJ2-1; D ambiguous. The CDR3 extends over 16 amino acids. Germline lookup yields CDR1 SGDLS and CDR2 YYNGEE. Trimming left V 0 bases short and J 1 base short, with 11 bases between. The CDR3 spells CASSVEGRASYNEQFF. CDR3 nucleotide sequence: TGTGCCAGCAGCGTAGAGGGTCGGGCGTCCTACAATGAGCAGTTCTTC.